The clone carrying this TCR beta chain has a handful of counts. Its antigen is unidentified. TCRdb analysed the 5' RACE reads with MiXCR anew, one entry per CDR3 protein. This table has 1,800,000 or so distinct CDR3 sequences, 25% to 35% appearing once. This specimen belongs to a study of identical twins. Overall study findings and caveats: Models underestimated TCR alpha sharing (out-of-frame) in monozygotic twins. In cord blood, abundant beta clonotypes had fewer insertions; memory showed no trend. Findings came from cross-sectional statistics, without long-term follow-up of donors.

This CDR3 has 14 amino acids. CDR1 and CDR2 from the germline V gene are SQVTM and ANQGSEA. V shed 7 bases and J 0 bases; nucleotides not matched to a gene: 6. The rearrangement joins TRBV29-1 to TRBJ2-1; 7 bases fit TRBD2. The source is a newborn girl in good health. Sequenced input: cord blood. The chain's CDR3 is CSAPGGSSYNEQFF. DNA of the CDR3: TGCAGCGCCCCGGGGGGAAGCTCCTACAATGAGCAGTTCTTC.